The clone carrying this TCR beta chain was observed once. Unmatched junction bases numbered 2, after V lost 5 bases and J lost 1 base. This CDR3 comprises 13 residues. From germline, CDR1 is MNHEY and CDR2 SVGAGI. The data originate from a study of blood T cell repertoires in COVID-19. In the study overall: Acute-phase and convalescent COVID-19 samples originated in the United States, Italy and Spain. The cDNA or gDNA used as material had been derived from T cells, B-cell-depleted T cells, or PBMCs.

Seattle's cohort entered during active infection and was followed longitudinally. Original analysis: Reference gene primer amplification gave nucleated cell count estimates. Produced via immunoSEQ multiplex PCR; TCRdb's table is partial and in-frame only. The V and J calls and clone size are taken from that table; D and trimming were inferred from the DNA. Of 300,000 to 400,000 clones listed, 70% to 90% were seen once; the top ten hold approximately 1.6%. Material for sequencing was peripheral blood. The receptor was isolated from a woman aged 25 to 39 with COVID-19, enrolled during active disease. V is TRBV6-5 and J is TRBJ2-7; TRBD1 matches 7 bases. This CDR3 is CASSKGQSYEQYV. The CDR3, as DNA: TGTGCCAGCAGTAAGGGACAGTCCTACGAGCAGTACGTC.